These T cell receptor beta chains were read from a single sample in a study of a mutant IDH1 vaccine in newly diagnosed glioma. Repertoires were generated with immunoSEQ multiplex PCR, while TCRdb's copy carries only in-frame clones and drops some. Seen here are around 56,000 clones, approximately 86% observed once, and the top ten hold over 3%. The antigens for these receptors are not known. Sequencing was performed on PBMCs, taken from a glioma patient whose treatment included an IDH1 peptide vaccine. Receptor source: a woman younger than 30 with glioma. Some clones in this sample may be carry-over from other donors' samples. Each CDR3 is given with its conserved first and last residue. D genes are given only for firm matches. Size is omitted from some rows. Given values are once, few, many or a class for expanded clones.

clone size: .
V gene: TRBV30
D gene: TRBD1
J gene: TRBJ2-7
CDR3 protein: CAWSPDRLHEQYF
CDR3 DNA: TGTGCCTGGAGCCCGGACAGGCTCCACGAGCAGTACTTC

clone size: .
V gene: TRBV5-6
D gene: .
J gene: TRBJ2-1
CDR3 protein: CASSFDDYNEQFF
CDR3 DNA: TGTGCCAGCAGCTTTGACGACTACAATGAGCAGTTCTTC

clone size: .
V gene: TRBV10-3
D gene: .
J gene: TRBJ2-6
CDR3 protein: CAIRTGQGSGANALTF
CDR3 DNA: TGTGCCATCAGAACAGGGCAGGGGTCTGGGGCCAACGCCCTGACTTTC

clone size: .
V gene: TRBV29-1
D gene: .
J gene: TRBJ2-1
CDR3 protein: CSVEALKESSYNEQFF
CDR3 DNA: TGCAGCGTTGAAGCCCTCAAGGAGAGCTCCTACAATGAGCAGTTCTTC

clone size: .
V gene: TRBV7-2
D gene: .
J gene: TRBJ2-1
CDR3 protein: CASGRRGYNEQFF
CDR3 DNA: TGTGCCAGCGGGAGGAGGGGTTACAATGAGCAGTTCTTC

clone size: .
V gene: TRBV4-1
D gene: .
J gene: TRBJ2-3
CDR3 protein: CASSLGFRDHPSDTQYF
CDR3 DNA: TGCGCCAGCAGCCTGGGGTTCCGGGACCATCCTAGCGATACGCAGTATTTT

clone size: .
V gene: TRBV7-8
D gene: .
J gene: TRBJ1-2
CDR3 protein: CASSPSVNYGYTF
CDR3 DNA: TGTGCCAGCAGCCCTAGCGTTAACTATGGCTACACCTTC

clone size: .
V gene: TRBV11-3
D gene: TRBD2
J gene: TRBJ2-2
CDR3 protein: CASSPSGRAAGELFF
CDR3 DNA: TGTGCCAGCAGCCCCAGCGGGAGGGCTGCCGGGGAGCTGTTTTTT

clone size: .
V gene: TRBV15
D gene: .
J gene: TRBJ2-5
CDR3 protein: CATVDRRETQYF
CDR3 DNA: TGTGCCACCGTGGACAGAAGAGAGACCCAGTACTTC

clone size: .
V gene: TRBV9
D gene: .
J gene: TRBJ1-2
CDR3 protein: CASSESSGVFDYGYTF
CDR3 DNA: TGTGCCAGCAGCGAATCCTCGGGGGTGTTTGACTATGGCTACACCTTC

clone size: .
V gene: TRBV2
D gene: .
J gene: TRBJ2-1
CDR3 protein: CASKRNEQFF
CDR3 DNA: TGTGCCAGCAAGCGCAATGAGCAGTTCTTC

clone size: .
V gene: TRBV12-5
D gene: TRBD2
J gene: TRBJ2-7
CDR3 protein: CASGYGTSGIYEQYF
CDR3 DNA: TGTGCTAGTGGATACGGGACTAGCGGGATCTACGAGCAGTACTTC

clone size: once
V gene: TRBV19
D gene: .
J gene: TRBJ1-2
CDR3 protein: CASITRRGAGYGYTF
CDR3 DNA: TGTGCCAGTATCACTCGGAGGGGCGCGGGCTATGGCTACACCTTC

clone size: .
V gene: TRBV5-4
D gene: .
J gene: TRBJ1-6
CDR3 protein: CASSLIQNSPLHF
CDR3 DNA: TGTGCCAGCAGCTTGATACAAAATTCACCCCTCCACTTT

clone size: .
V gene: TRBV4-3
D gene: .
J gene: TRBJ2-7
CDR3 protein: CASSQVRGYEQYF
CDR3 DNA: TGCGCCAGCAGCCAAGTCCGAGGTTACGAGCAGTACTTC

clone size: .
V gene: TRBV19
D gene: TRBD1
J gene: TRBJ2-5
CDR3 protein: CASSIDRTGGAETQYF
CDR3 DNA: TGTGCCAGTAGTATAGACCGGACAGGGGGCGCCGAGACCCAGTACTTC

clone size: few
V gene: TRBV30
D gene: TRBD1
J gene: TRBJ2-7
CDR3 protein: CAWTLGWDRLGF
CDR3 DNA: TGTGCCTGGACCCTAGGGTGGGACAGACTGGGATTC

clone size: .
V gene: TRBV5-1
D gene: .
J gene: TRBJ2-6
CDR3 protein: CASSLLGSGANVLTF
CDR3 DNA: TGCGCCAGCAGCCTCCTTGGTTCGGGGGCCAACGTCCTGACTTTC

clone size: .
V gene: TRBV5-6
D gene: .
J gene: TRBJ2-7
CDR3 protein: CASSPRSWTDEQYF
CDR3 DNA: TGTGCCAGCAGCCCTAGGTCCTGGACCGACGAGCAGTACTTC

clone size: .
V gene: TRBV5-6
D gene: .
J gene: TRBJ2-7
CDR3 protein: CASSLDRRNEQYF
CDR3 DNA: TGTGCCAGCAGCTTGGACAGAAGGAACGAGCAGTACTTC

clone size: .
V gene: TRBV5-6
D gene: TRBD2
J gene: TRBJ2-1
CDR3 protein: CASSFGLAGGYNEQFF
CDR3 DNA: TGTGCCAGCAGCTTTGGACTAGCGGGAGGGTACAATGAGCAGTTCTTC

clone size: .
V gene: TRBV5-4
D gene: TRBD2
J gene: TRBJ2-1
CDR3 protein: CASSLSGNEQFF
CDR3 DNA: TGTGCCAGCAGCCTTAGCGGGAATGAGCAGTTCTTC

clone size: .
V gene: TRBV5-6
D gene: .
J gene: TRBJ2-7
CDR3 protein: CASSPGLSEQYF
CDR3 DNA: TGTGCCAGCAGCCCGGGGCTAAGCGAGCAGTACTTC

clone size: .
V gene: TRBV9
D gene: .
J gene: TRBJ2-5
CDR3 protein: CASSVGDRYQETQYF
CDR3 DNA: TGTGCCAGCAGCGTAGGCGACAGGTACCAAGAGACCCAGTACTTC

clone size: few
V gene: TRBV19
D gene: .
J gene: TRBJ1-5
CDR3 protein: CASSSFTGLSNQPQHF
CDR3 DNA: TGTGCCAGTAGTAGTTTCACAGGGTTGAGCAATCAGCCCCAGCATTTT

clone size: .
V gene: TRBV5-4
D gene: .
J gene: TRBJ2-7
CDR3 protein: CASSFSGYEQYF
CDR3 DNA: TGTGCCAGCAGTTTTTCAGGTTACGAGCAGTACTTC

clone size: .
V gene: TRBV6-1
D gene: TRBD2
J gene: TRBJ2-1
CDR3 protein: CASSAQSGRNNEQFF
CDR3 DNA: TGTGCCAGCAGTGCCCAAAGCGGGAGAAACAATGAGCAGTTCTTC